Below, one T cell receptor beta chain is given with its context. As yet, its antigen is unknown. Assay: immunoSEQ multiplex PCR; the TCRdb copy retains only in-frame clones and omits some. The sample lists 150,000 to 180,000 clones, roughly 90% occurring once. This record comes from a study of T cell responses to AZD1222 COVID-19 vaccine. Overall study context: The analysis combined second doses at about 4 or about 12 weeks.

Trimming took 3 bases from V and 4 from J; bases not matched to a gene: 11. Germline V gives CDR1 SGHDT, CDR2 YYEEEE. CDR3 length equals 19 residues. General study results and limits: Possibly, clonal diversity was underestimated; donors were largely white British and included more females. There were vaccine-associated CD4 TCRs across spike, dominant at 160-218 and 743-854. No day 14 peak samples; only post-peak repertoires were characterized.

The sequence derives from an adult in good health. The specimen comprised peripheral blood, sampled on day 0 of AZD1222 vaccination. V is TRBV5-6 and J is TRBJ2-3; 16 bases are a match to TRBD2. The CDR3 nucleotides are TGTGCCAGCAGCTCGGGACTAGCGGGAGGGCCTCCAGGAGCAGATACGCAGTATTTT. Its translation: CASSSGLAGGPPGADTQYF.